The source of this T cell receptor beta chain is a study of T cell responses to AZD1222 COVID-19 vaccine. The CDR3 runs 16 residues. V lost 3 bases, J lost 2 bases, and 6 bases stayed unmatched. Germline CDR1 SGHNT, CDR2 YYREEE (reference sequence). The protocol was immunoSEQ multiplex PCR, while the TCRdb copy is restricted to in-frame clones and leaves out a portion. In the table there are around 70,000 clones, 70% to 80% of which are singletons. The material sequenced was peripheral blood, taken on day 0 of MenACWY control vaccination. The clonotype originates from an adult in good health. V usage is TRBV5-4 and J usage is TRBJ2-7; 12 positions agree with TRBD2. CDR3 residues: CASSSRLAGVTYEQYF. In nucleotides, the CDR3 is TGTGCCAGCAGCTCACGACTAGCGGGAGTCACCTACGAGCAGTACTTC.